This T cell receptor beta chain was found in a study of PD-L1 blockade in urothelial cancer. Profiling relied on immunoSEQ multiplex PCR, and the TCRdb table lists in-frame clones only, not all of them. This table holds 29,000 or so clones, 80% to 90% found once. CDR1 is LGHNT, CDR2 FRNRAP, per germline. The ends were cut back, 4 bases at V and 0 bases at J, with 13 bases in the middle. CDR3 length equals 16 residues. The chain combines TRBV12-5 with TRBJ1-5; D is possibly TRBD1 (6 bases). Sequenced material: PBMCs, taken around atezolizumab (anti-PD-L1) treatment. This sequence originates from a man aged 50 to 60 with urothelial cancer. For the CDR3, the DNA is TGTGCTAGTGGTTCTACTAGGGGGTATAGCAATCAGCCCCAGCATTTT. Its protein is CASGSTRGYSNQPQHF.